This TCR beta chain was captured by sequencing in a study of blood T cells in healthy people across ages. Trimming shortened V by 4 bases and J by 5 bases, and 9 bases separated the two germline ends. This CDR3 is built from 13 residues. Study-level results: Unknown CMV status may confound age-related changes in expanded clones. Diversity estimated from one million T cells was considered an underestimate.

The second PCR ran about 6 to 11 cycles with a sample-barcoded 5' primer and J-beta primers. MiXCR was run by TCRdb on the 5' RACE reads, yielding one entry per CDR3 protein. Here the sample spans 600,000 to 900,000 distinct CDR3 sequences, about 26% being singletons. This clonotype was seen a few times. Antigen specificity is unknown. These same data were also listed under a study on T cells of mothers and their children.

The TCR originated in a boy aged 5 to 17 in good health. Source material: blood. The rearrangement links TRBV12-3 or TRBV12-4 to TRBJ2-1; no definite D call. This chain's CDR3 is CASSSANHNEQFF. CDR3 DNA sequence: TGTGCCAGCAGTTCCGCTAACCACAATGAGCAGTTCTTC.